What follows are 8 T cell receptor beta chains derived from one specimen sequenced in a study of blood T cell repertoires in COVID-19. Produced via immunoSEQ multiplex PCR; TCRdb's table is partial and in-frame only. The sample lists under 200,000 clones, about 88% occurring once. Source material: peripheral blood. The receptors come from a man in his forties with active or convalescent COVID-19.

V is TRBV6-5 and J is TRBJ1-1; no firm D call. V was pared by 2 bases and J by 10 bases, with 14 bases between. Germline V CDR1 and CDR2: MNHEY, SVGAGI. This CDR3 comprises 13 residues. This chain's CDR3 is CASSYQSSGRAFF. The CDR3, as DNA: TGTGCCAGCAGTTACCAGAGCTCGGGTCGAGCTTTCTTT.

The chain links TRBV10-1 to TRBJ1-2; TRBD1 might be the D (6 bases). The CDR3 totals 19 residues. Germline V gene data show CDR1 as WNHNN and CDR2 as SYGVQD (reference sequence). Trimming removed 2 bases from V and 4 bases from J, with 26 bases in between. The CDR3 here is CASSESCALWGRWPYGYTF. CDR3 sequence (DNA): TGCGCCAGCAGTGAGAGTTGTGCGTTGTGGGGGCGGTGGCCCTATGGCTACACCTTC.

V and J are TRBV11-2 and TRBJ2-7, with D maybe TRBD2 (6 bases). V lost 4 bases to trimming and J lost 0 bases, with 13 bases between them. The CDR3 spans 15 residues. Per the germline V gene, CDR1 is SGHAT and CDR2 is FQNNGV. The CDR3 DNA follows: TGTGCCAGCAGCTACCGGGACGGGAGCTCCTACGAGCAGTACTTC. It is translated as CASSYRDGSSYEQYF.

This clone occurred once. This rearrangement joins TRBV6-5 to TRBJ1-4, with 7 positions matching TRBD1. The V gene end was trimmed by 6 bases and the J gene end by 6 bases; junction bases not matched to a gene: 10. There are 15 residues in the CDR3. Germline V gives CDR1 MNHEY, CDR2 SVGAGI. The CDR3 nucleotides read TGTGCCAGCAGCGACAGACAGGGTTGGGATGAAAAACTGTTTTTT. Translated: CASSDRQGWDEKLFF.

The sample holds one count of this clone. J is TRBJ1-6 and V is TRBV5-6, with TRBD1 as a possible D gene (5 bases). Germline V lookup: CDR1 SGHDT, CDR2 YYEEEE. V lost 4 bases and J lost 7, with 12 bases in between. The CDR3 spans 14 residues. CDR3 bases: TGTGCCAGCAGCCGAGGAAGACAGAATTCACCCCTCCACTTT. Its translation: CASSRGRQNSPLHF.

This chain connects TRBV6-1 to TRBJ2-1; D is possibly TRBD1 (6 bases). The V end was cut by 3 bases, the J end by 9 bases, with 15 bases between. The germline V gene has CDR1 MNHNS and CDR2 SASEGT. This CDR3 is 14 amino acids long. The CDR3: CASSDNPGVAEQFF. CDR3 nucleotide sequence: TGTGCCAGCAGTGATAATCCAGGGGTAGCTGAGCAGTTCTTC.

The chain links TRBV2 to TRBJ2-7; D may be TRBD1 (6 bases). The CDR3 is 14 residues long. Per the germline V gene, CDR1 is SNHLY and CDR2 is FYNNEI. The ends were cut back, 3 bases at V and 6 bases at J, with 15 bases in the middle. The CDR3: CASSDLGQSGEQYF. CDR3 nucleotides: TGTGCCAGCAGTGACCTGGGACAATCCGGCGAGCAGTACTTC.

This chain connects TRBV14 to TRBJ1-1; D not certain. Germline V gene sequence: CDR1 SGHDN, CDR2 FVKESK. The CDR3 contains 12 residues. Trimming took 2 bases from V and 8 from J, leaving 9 bases between them. The DNA of the CDR3 is TGTGCCAGCAGCCAATACCGAGTGGAAGCTTTCTTT. It translates to CASSQYRVEAFF.